Sequencing of this TCR beta chain was carried out in a study of blood T cell repertoires in COVID-19. In the study overall: The cDNA or gDNA used as material had been derived from T cells, B-cell-depleted T cells, or PBMCs.

In the source study's methods: Amplification of reference gene primers was used by the study to estimate nucleated cell counts. Sequenced by immunoSEQ multiplex PCR; TCRdb stores in-frame clones only, minus some. Clonal size and the V and J genes are those of that table, whereas D and trimming came from the DNA. The table lists 150,000 or so clones, about 90% of them singletons. While infection was still active, Seattle patients were enrolled and then followed longitudinally. The TCR was taken from a man aged 25-45 years with COVID-19, enrolled during active disease. The sample consisted of peripheral blood.

CDR3 DNA sequence: TGTGCCAGCAGTTTAGGTCAGGGGGGCCAGCCCCAGCATTTT. Protein product: CASSLGQGGQPQHF. J is TRBJ1-5 and V is TRBV2, with 7 bases aligning to TRBD1. V lost 5 bases and J lost 7; bases outside the gene matches: 8. The CDR3 is 14 amino acids. The germline CDR1 and CDR2 sequences are SNHLY and FYNNEI.